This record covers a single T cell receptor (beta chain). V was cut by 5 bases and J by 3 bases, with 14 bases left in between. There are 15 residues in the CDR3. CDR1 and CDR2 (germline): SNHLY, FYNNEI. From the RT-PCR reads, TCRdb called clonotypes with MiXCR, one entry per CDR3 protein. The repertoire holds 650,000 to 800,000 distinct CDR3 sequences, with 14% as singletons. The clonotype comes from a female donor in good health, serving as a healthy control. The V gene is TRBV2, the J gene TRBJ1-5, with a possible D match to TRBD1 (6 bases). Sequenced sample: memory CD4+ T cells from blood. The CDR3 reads CASSSEAGVNQPQHF. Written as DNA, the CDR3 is TGTGCCAGCAGTTCCGAGGCAGGGGTCAATCAGCCCCAGCATTTT.